The 14 T cell receptor beta chains listed next were all sequenced from one sample in a study of T cells after yellow fever vaccination. Each CDR3 protein gets one entry after TCRdb re-called the 5' RACE reads with MiXCR. The table shows under 200,000 distinct CDR3 sequences, with 11% occurring only once. Material: CD8+ T cells sorted from PBMCs, obtained 15 days after the yellow fever booster vaccination. The receptors originated from a man in his late teens or twenties who received the YFV17D yellow fever vaccine.

CDR3 sequence (DNA): TGTGCCAGCAGGAATAGGGGGACAGGGGCGTTTCAAGAGACCCAGTACTTC. Protein sequence: CASRNRGTGAFQETQYF. The J gene is TRBJ2-5, the V gene TRBV6-5; 10 bases map to TRBD1. The CDR3 length is 17 residues. With V trimmed by 6 bases and J by 2 bases, 12 bases remained unmatched. Germline loops: CDR1 MNHEY, CDR2 SVGAGI.

The J gene is TRBJ1-2, the V gene TRBV7-9; unclear D gene. Trimming took 5 bases from V and 6 from J, leaving 16 bases between them. Germline CDR1 is SEHNR and CDR2 is FQNEAQ (reference sequence). The CDR3 has 14 amino acids. The CDR3: CASSPTGRENGYTF. The CDR3 nucleotides are TGTGCCAGCAGCCCCACCGGGAGGGAGAATGGCTACACCTTC.

There are a few counts of this clonotype. The chain has TRBV12-3 or TRBV12-4 and TRBJ2-1; 9 bases line up with TRBD1. This CDR3 is built from 14 residues. Germline trimming cut 5 bases from V and 6 bases from J; bases unmatched to any gene: 5. In DNA, the CDR3 is TGTGCCAGCAGTAGGGGACAGGGAGTCAATGAGCAGTTCTTC. This gives the protein CASSRGQGVNEQFF.

This clonotype turned up a few times. The V gene is TRBV25-1, the J gene TRBJ1-3, with D possibly being TRBD1 (5 bases). Germline values: CDR1 MGHDK, CDR2 SYGVNS. The length of the CDR3 is 14 residues. V was pared by 5 bases and J by 7 bases, with 15 bases between. CDR3 protein: CASSSAREINTIYF. In nucleotides, the CDR3 is TGTGCCAGCAGTTCAGCCAGGGAGATTAACACCATATATTTT.

This clonotype showed up just a few times. V usage is TRBV4-3 and J usage is TRBJ1-2; D gene unclear. This CDR3 has 13 amino acids. Trimming pared 5 bases from V and 0 bases from J, leaving 7 bases between. The germline gives CDR1 LGHNA, CDR2 YSLEER. CDR3 DNA: TGCGCCAGCAGCAGGCAGGCTAACTATGGCTACACCTTC. Translated: CASSRQANYGYTF.

In this sample, this clonotype turned up a few times. V gene TRBV27 combines with J gene TRBJ2-3; D is unresolved. Trimming left V 1 base short and J 5 bases short, with 7 bases between. The CDR3 is 13 amino acids. In germline, CDR1 is MNHEY, CDR2 SMNVEV (reference sequence). The CDR3 DNA reads TGTGCCAGCAGTTTATGGGTAGGAGATACGCAGTATTTT. Translating it yields CASSLWVGDTQYF.

The chain joins TRBV4-2 to TRBJ1-5, with 8 nucleotides matching TRBD1. J gave up 5 bases and V 2 bases, and 5 bases lay outside the gene matches. Looked up from germline, CDR1 is LGHNA and CDR2 is YNFKEQ. The CDR3 has 15 residues. This CDR3 is CASSQPGQGYQPQHF. The CDR3 DNA reads TGTGCCAGCAGCCAACCCGGACAGGGCTATCAGCCCCAGCATTTT.

This clonotype has ten or more counts. This chain connects TRBV5-1 to TRBJ2-7, with TRBD1 matching over 7 bases. V gave up 5 bases and J gave up 6 bases; unmatched junction bases: 2. The CDR3 spans 11 residues. The V gene's germline CDR1 is SGHRS and CDR2 YFSETQ. The CDR3 is CASRTGVEQYF. The CDR3, as DNA: TGCGCCAGCAGAACAGGGGTCGAGCAGTACTTC.

This clonotype was recorded only once. The chain is built from TRBV4-3 and TRBJ2-5, with D unresolved. Germline V CDR1 and CDR2: LGHNA, YSLEER. This CDR3 is built from 15 residues. V was clipped by 1 base and J by 1 base, with 10 bases between them. CDR3 bases: TGCGCCAGCAGCCAAGTATATCTAGGCCAAGAGACCCAGTACTTC. The encoded protein is CASSQVYLGQETQYF.

This clonotype was counted a few times. The rearrangement links TRBV12-3 or TRBV12-4 to TRBJ1-1; D may be TRBD1 (5 bases). Trimming took 7 bases from V and 2 from J, leaving 14 bases between them. CDR3 size: 14 residues. Written as DNA, the CDR3 is TGTGCCAGCACATCGGGGGGAGGCAACACTGAAGCTTTCTTT. It encodes CASTSGGGNTEAFF.

This sequence joins TRBV5-6 and TRBJ2-1; D unclear. Germline V lookup: CDR1 SGHDT, CDR2 YYEEEE. The CDR3 runs 16 residues. Trimming pared 2 bases from V and 4 bases from J, leaving 16 bases between. CDR3 sequence reads: CASSLMGSSTYNEQFF. CDR3 nucleotides: TGTGCCAGCAGCTTAATGGGTTCTTCTACTTACAATGAGCAGTTCTTC.

This clonotype was seen only a few times. The chain links TRBV6-5 to TRBJ2-7; TRBD2 agrees at 10 bases. This CDR3 has 15 residues. The germline V gene has CDR1 MNHEY and CDR2 SVGAGI. J gave up 6 bases and V 2 bases, and 7 bases lay outside the gene matches. CDR3 nucleotide sequence: TGTGCCAGCAGTTACGTAGCGGGGGGCGATGGCGAGCAGTACTTC. It specifies CASSYVAGGDGEQYF.

This chain uses TRBV29-1 with TRBJ1-2, with D maybe TRBD1 (5 bases). Germline V CDR1 and CDR2: SQVTM, ANQGSEA. This CDR3 has 11 residues. V shed 7 bases and J shed 3 bases, with 9 bases lying between them. CDR3: CSDGTDYGYTF. The CDR3 DNA follows: TGCAGCGACGGGACGGACTATGGCTACACCTTC. Together with reference TRBV29-1 and TRBJ1-2, the CDR3 gives the full variable domain: SAVISQKPSRDICQRGTSLTIQCQVDSQVTMMFWYRQQPGQSLTLIATANQGSEATYESGFVIDKFPISRPNLTFSTLTVSNMSPEDSSIYLCSDGTDYGYTFGSGTRLTVV.

This clonotype turned up a few times. The J gene is TRBJ2-3, the V gene TRBV20-1, with TRBD2 identical over 7 bases. Germline loops: CDR1 DFQATT, CDR2 SNEGSKA (reference sequence). This CDR3 is built from 14 residues. V shed 7 bases, J shed 5 bases, and the junction held 12 bases outside the gene matches. CDR3 loop: CSGSREIAGDTQYF. In DNA, the CDR3 is TGCAGTGGTTCTCGAGAGATAGCGGGAGATACGCAGTATTTT.